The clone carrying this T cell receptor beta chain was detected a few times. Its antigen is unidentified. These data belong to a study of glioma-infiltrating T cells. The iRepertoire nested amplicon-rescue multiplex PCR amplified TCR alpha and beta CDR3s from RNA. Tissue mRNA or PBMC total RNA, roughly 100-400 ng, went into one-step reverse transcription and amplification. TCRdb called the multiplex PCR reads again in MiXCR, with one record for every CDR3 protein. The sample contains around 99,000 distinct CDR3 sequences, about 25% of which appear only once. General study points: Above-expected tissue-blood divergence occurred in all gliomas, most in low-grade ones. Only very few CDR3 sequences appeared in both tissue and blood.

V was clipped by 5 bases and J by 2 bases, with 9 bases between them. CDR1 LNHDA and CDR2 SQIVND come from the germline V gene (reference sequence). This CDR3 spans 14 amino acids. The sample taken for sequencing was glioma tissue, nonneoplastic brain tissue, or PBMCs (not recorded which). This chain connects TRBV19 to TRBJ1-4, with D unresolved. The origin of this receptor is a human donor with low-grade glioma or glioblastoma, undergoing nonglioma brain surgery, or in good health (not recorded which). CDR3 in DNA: TGTGCCAGTAGTTTCGTACAGACTAATGAAAAACTGTTTTTT. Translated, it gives CASSFVQTNEKLFF.